A single T cell receptor beta chain is shown here with its context. The target antigen is unknown. This may be a read error, as it is one base from a much larger clone. These data belong to a study of CD8 T cells in ankylosing spondylitis. TCRdb independently ran MiXCR on the 5' RACE reads; one entry per CDR3 protein. The table records fewer than 200,000 distinct CDR3 sequences, 15% to 20% of them present only once. General study findings and limits: In synovial fluid and blood from reactive arthritis, some motif variants were previously reported. Reportedly, disease-linked clones are significantly enriched in ankylosing spondylitis patients' matched synovial fluid.

The CDR3 runs 15 residues. V was pared by 4 bases and J by 8 bases, with 21 bases between. Germline loops: CDR1 SGDLS, CDR2 YYNGEE. Source material: blood, either unsorted or a sorted T cell fraction (not recorded which). This TCR derives from a male donor with ankylosing spondylitis or in good health (not recorded which). The chain couples TRBV9 to TRBJ1-2; D ambiguous. The CDR3 reads CASSPSEEALAGYTF. The CDR3 DNA reads as TGTGCCAGCAGCCCCTCTGAGGAGGCGCTGGCGGGCTACACCTTC.